The rows below give T cell receptor beta chains drawn from one sample of a study of graft-versus-host responses after intestinal transplantation. Data came from immunoSEQ multiplex PCR; TCRdb stores just in-frame clones and leaves some out. This sample has tens of thousands of clones, with about 95% found just once. These receptors have no identified antigens. Sequenced material: unstimulated CD8+ T cells sorted from spleen or lymph node cells, taken before transplant. The receptors were sampled from a human donor who was the organ donor for an intestinal transplant. Each CDR3 is given with its conserved first and last residue. D genes are given only for firm matches. Clone size appears in some rows only: once, few, many, or a class for an expanded clone.

TRBJ2-5 TRBV10-3 NA NA CAISESGGFKSIGQYF TGTGCCATCAGTGAGAGCGGCGGATTTAAGTCGATTGGCCAGTACTTC
TRBJ1-1 TRBV7-9 NA NA CASSPPAGSTEAFF TGTGCCAGCAGCCCGCCCGCAGGGTCCACTGAAGCTTTCTTT
TRBJ2-7 TRBV9 NA NA CASSVGPPDEQYF TGTGCCAGCAGCGTAGGTCCTCCCGACGAGCAGTACTTC
TRBJ1-2 TRBV7-3 TRBD1 NA CASSSGTGGGYTF TGTGCCAGCAGCTCAGGGACAGGGGGCGGCTACACCTTC
TRBJ2-1 TRBV10-3 TRBD1 NA CAISAGTGGAEQFF TGTGCCATCAGTGCCGGGACAGGGGGCGCTGAGCAGTTCTTC
TRBJ2-1 TRBV6-5 NA NA CASSYSVNNEQFF TGTGCCAGCAGTTACTCGGTGAACAATGAGCAGTTCTTC
TRBJ2-7 TRBV28 NA NA CASSFAGSSYEQYF TGTGCCAGCAGTTTCGCAGGGAGCTCCTACGAGCAGTACTTC
TRBJ2-7 TRBV2 NA NA CASSESPAYEQYF TGTGCCAGCAGTGAAAGTCCGGCCTACGAGCAGTACTTC
TRBJ2-5 TRBV28 NA NA CASSLFFRETQYF TGTGCCAGCAGTTTGTTCTTTCGGGAGACCCAGTACTTC
TRBJ2-7 TRBV6-1 TRBD1 NA CASSPGTGYYEQYF TGTGCCAGCAGTCCCGGGACAGGCTACTACGAGCAGTACTTC
TRBJ1-1 TRBV28 NA NA CASSWRGRGTEAFF TGTGCCAGCAGTTGGAGGGGCAGGGGCACTGAAGCTTTCTTT
TRBJ1-2 TRBV29-1 NA NA CSALGDYGYTF TGCAGCGCACTGGGGGACTATGGCTACACCTTC
TRBJ1-1 TRBV29-1 NA once CSGHMNTEAFF TGCAGTGGACATATGAACACTGAAGCTTTCTTT
TRBJ2-5 TRBV27 NA NA CASRTGTEETQYF TGTGCCAGCAGGACCGGGACGGAAGAGACCCAGTACTTC
TRBJ2-1 TRBV7-9 TRBD1 NA CASSTRDSFSYNEQFF TGTGCCAGCAGCACTCGGGACAGCTTCTCCTACAATGAGCAGTTCTTC
TRBJ2-2 TRBV29-1 NA NA CSVVRQNTGELFF TGCAGCGTTGTTAGACAGAACACCGGGGAGCTGTTTTTT
TRBJ1-5 TRBV4-2 TRBD1 NA CASSQGAQGADPLYHQPQHF TGTGCCAGCAGCCAAGGCGCGCAGGGGGCCGATCCGCTTTATCATCAGCCCCAGCATTTT
TRBJ2-7 TRBV7-9 NA NA CASSRSQQYF TGTGCCAGCAGCCGTTCGCAGCAGTACTTC
TRBJ2-7 TRBV2 TRBD1 NA CASRMTGGEGYEQYF TGTGCCAGCAGAATGACAGGGGGAGAGGGCTACGAGCAGTACTTC
TRBJ2-7 TRBV27 TRBD1 NA CASRKVGQGSYEQYF TGTGCCAGCAGGAAAGTGGGACAGGGGTCCTACGAGCAGTACTTC
TRBJ1-1 TRBV5-1 TRBD1 NA CASSPLGGQNTEAFF TGCGCCAGCAGCCCTCTAGGGGGCCAGAACACTGAAGCTTTCTTT
TRBJ1-5 TRBV30 TRBD1 NA CAWNQGQGNQPQHF TGTGCCTGGAACCAGGGACAGGGGAATCAGCCCCAGCATTTT
TRBJ2-5 TRBV7-8 NA NA CASSLVGQETQYF TGTGCCAGCAGCTTAGTAGGACAAGAGACCCAGTACTTC
TRBJ1-5 TRBV5-6 NA NA CASSLEGLGGNQPQHF TGTGCCAGCAGCTTAGAGGGGCTGGGTGGCAATCAGCCCCAGCATTTT
TRBJ1-5 TRBV9 NA once CASSVEGYNQPQHF TGTGCCAGCAGCGTCGAGGGATACAATCAGCCCCAGCATTTT
TRBJ2-2 TRBV7-2 TRBD1 NA CASSSAPGQINPANTGELFF TGTGCCAGCAGCTCAGCTCCGGGACAGATAAACCCCGCGAACACCGGGGAGCTGTTTTTT
TRBJ2-7 TRBV27 NA NA CASSLISGEQYF TGTGCCAGCAGTTTAATTTCGGGCGAGCAGTACTTC
TRBJ2-1 TRBV30 NA NA CAWSIGRGNNEQFF TGTGCCTGGAGTATAGGGCGGGGAAACAATGAGCAGTTCTTC
TRBJ2-7 TRBV28 NA NA CASSLYSSYEQYF TGTGCCAGCAGTTTATACAGCAGCTACGAGCAGTACTTC
TRBJ2-7 TRBV2 NA NA CASSEAHRDYEQYF TGTGCCAGCAGTGAAGCGCACAGGGACTACGAGCAGTACTTC
TRBJ1-5 TRBV5-5 NA NA CASSLWLADHQPQHF TGTGCCAGCAGCTTGTGGTTGGCCGACCATCAGCCCCAGCATTTT
TRBJ2-3 TRBV7-3 TRBD2 NA CASSDGTSVVSDTQYF TGTGCCAGCAGCGACGGGACTAGCGTTGTTTCAGATACGCAGTATTTT
TRBJ1-2 TRBV9 NA NA CASSAGNWGGYTF TGTGCCAGCAGCGCAGGGAATTGGGGCGGCTACACCTTC
TRBJ1-1 TRBV5-1 NA NA CATFTGNEAFF TGCGCCACCTTCACAGGGAATGAAGCTTTCTTT
TRBJ2-5 TRBV11-2 TRBD2 NA CASSRRLAGSAQETQYF TGTGCCAGCAGCCGTAGGCTAGCGGGGAGCGCCCAAGAGACCCAGTACTTC
TRBJ2-7 TRBV27 NA NA CASSLRGSLYEQYF TGTGCCAGCAGTCTTCGGGGCTCTCTTTACGAGCAGTACTTC
TRBJ2-7 TRBV6-1 TRBD1 NA CASSDLAGGHEQYF TGTGCCAGCAGTGACTTGGCAGGGGGCCACGAGCAGTACTTC
TRBJ2-4 TRBV7-9 NA NA CASSLPLHNIQYF TGTGCCAGCAGCTTACCCCTACACAACATTCAGTACTTC
TRBJ1-1 TRBV11-2 NA NA CASSSAYVQFMNTEAFF TGTGCCAGCAGCTCCGCCTACGTACAGTTCATGAACACTGAAGCTTTCTTT
TRBJ2-2 TRBV27 NA NA CASSLSQVGKTGELFF TGTGCCAGCAGTTTATCGCAGGTCGGCAAGACCGGGGAGCTGTTTTTT
TRBJ2-7 TRBV5-5 NA NA CASSWGADLYEQYF TGTGCCAGCAGCTGGGGGGCCGATCTCTACGAGCAGTACTTC
TRBJ2-7 TRBV30 TRBD1 NA CAWSPGTVFTEQYF TGTGCCTGGAGTCCCGGGACAGTCTTTACCGAGCAGTACTTC
TRBJ1-2 TRBV27 NA NA CASRSQGNYGYTF TGTGCCAGCAGATCCCAGGGTAACTATGGCTACACCTTC
TRBJ1-3 TRBV27 NA NA CASSLPAGGGQSSGNTIYF TGTGCCAGCAGTTTACCTGCTGGGGGGGGGCAAAGCTCTGGAAACACCATATATTTT
TRBJ2-1 TRBV5-1 NA NA CASSLYGLPRSSYNEQFF TGCGCCAGCAGCTTGTACGGTTTGCCGAGAAGCTCCTACAATGAGCAGTTCTTC
TRBJ2-1 TRBV27 TRBD2 NA CASSFVREGGAHNEQFF TGTGCCAGCAGTTTCGTCAGGGAGGGTGGGGCCCACAATGAGCAGTTCTTC
TRBJ2-7 TRBV27 NA NA CASSLSSASHEQYF TGTGCCAGCAGTTTATCGTCGGCTAGCCACGAGCAGTACTTC
TRBJ2-3 TRBV5-4 NA NA CASSLVFGSADTDTQYF TGTGCCAGCAGCTTAGTCTTCGGTAGCGCTGACACAGATACGCAGTATTTT
TRBJ2-3 TRBV5-4 NA NA CASSFQGGGTDTQYF TGTGCCAGCAGTTTTCAGGGTGGCGGCACAGATACGCAGTATTTT
TRBJ2-1 TRBV5-1 TRBD2 NA CASISRAGRTYNEQFF TGCGCCAGCATTTCCCGAGCGGGGCGTACCTACAATGAGCAGTTCTTC
TRBJ2-3 TRBV28 NA NA CASSSGGLRGEKVGGPDTQYF TGTGCCAGCTCCTCTGGGGGCCTGAGGGGAGAAAAAGTTGGGGGCCCAGATACGCAGTATTTT
TRBJ1-2 TRBV7-2 TRBD1 NA CASSFGDSYGYTF TGTGCCAGCAGCTTCGGGGACAGCTATGGCTACACCTTC
TRBJ2-2 TRBV7-2 NA NA CASSLALMGGELFF TGTGCCAGCAGCTTAGCCCTGATGGGCGGGGAGCTGTTTTTT
TRBJ2-7 TRBV7-9 TRBD1 NA CASSLGIGTGTYEQYF TGTGCCAGCAGCTTAGGGATCGGGACAGGGACCTACGAGCAGTACTTC
TRBJ2-2 TRBV27 NA NA CASTSGFRNTGELFF TGTGCCAGCACCTCGGGTTTTCGGAACACCGGGGAGCTGTTTTTT
TRBJ2-7 TRBV7-9 NA NA CASSLAGPRAYEQYF TGTGCCAGCAGCTTAGCCGGACCGAGAGCCTACGAGCAGTACTTC
TRBJ1-1 TRBV11-2 TRBD1 NA CASSTFDRGNTEAFF TGTGCCAGCAGCACGTTCGACAGGGGCAACACTGAAGCTTTCTTT
TRBJ1-1 TRBV4-2 NA NA CASSPPGVPEAFF TGTGCCAGCAGCCCGCCGGGGGTCCCTGAAGCTTTCTTT
TRBJ1-1 TRBV7-9 NA NA CASSPGAEGDTEAFF TGTGCCAGCAGCCCAGGAGCGGAGGGGGACACTGAAGCTTTCTTT